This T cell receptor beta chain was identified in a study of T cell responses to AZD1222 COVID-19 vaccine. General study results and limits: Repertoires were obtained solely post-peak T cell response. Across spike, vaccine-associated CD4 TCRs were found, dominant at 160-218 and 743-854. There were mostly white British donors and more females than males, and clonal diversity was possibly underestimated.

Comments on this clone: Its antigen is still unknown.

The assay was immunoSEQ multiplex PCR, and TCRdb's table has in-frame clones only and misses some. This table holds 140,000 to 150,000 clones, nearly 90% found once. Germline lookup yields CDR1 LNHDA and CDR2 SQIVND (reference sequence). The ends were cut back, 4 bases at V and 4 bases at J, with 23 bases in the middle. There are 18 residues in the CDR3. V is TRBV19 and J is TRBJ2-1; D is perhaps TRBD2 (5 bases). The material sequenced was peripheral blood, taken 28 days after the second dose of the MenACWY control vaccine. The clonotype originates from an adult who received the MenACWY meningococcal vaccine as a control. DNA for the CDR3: TGTGCCAGTAGTAAATTGGGTGTGGCTGAACTAGGTTACAATGAGCAGTTCTTC. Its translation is CASSKLGVAELGYNEQFF.